The clone carrying this T cell receptor (delta chain) occurred a few times. Its antigen remains unknown. The sample belongs to a study of Vδ1+ human thymocytes. The template was reverse-transcribed extracted RNA. Multiplex PCR used pooled V-gene forward primers and a constant-region reverse primer to amplify CDR3s. TCRdb redid clone calling on the multiplex PCR reads using CATT. The sample carries 45,000 to 75,000 delta-chain clones, over 13% recorded once. Whole-study findings and limits: Thymic TRG and TRD repertoires appeared highly polyclonal, with Gaussian CDR3 length distributions.

The CDR3 runs to 13 residues. Trimming took 9 bases from V and 2 from J, leaving 13 bases between them. CDR1 and CDR2 (germline): TSWWSYY, QGS. Purity of the sorted Vdelta1+ thymocytes ranged from roughly 98% to 99.6%. The sequence was collected from a girl under three years old who had congenital heart surgery. The sequenced sample was Vdelta1+ gamma-delta thymocytes from the thymus. Subset of the sample: FACS-sorted CD3+ TCRalphabeta- TCRVdelta1+ TCRVdelta2- thymocytes. The J gene is TRDJ1, the V gene TRDV1; possible D gene TRDD3, 6 bases. The CDR3 protein is CALNTGGTDKLIF. The CDR3 DNA sequence: TGTGCTCTGAATACGGGGGGAACCGATAAACTCATCTTT.